One and the same sample provided the 24 T cell receptor beta chains below, sequenced in a study of blood T cell repertoires in COVID-19. TCRdb's copy holds only in-frame clones and misses some; the assay was immunoSEQ multiplex PCR. The profile shows around 250,000 clones, 70% to 90% of them singletons. What was sequenced was PBMCs or T cells enriched from blood (not recorded which). The receptor set was obtained from a man between 18 and 35 years old who had recovered from COVID-19.

This clone showed up just once. This sequence joins TRBV19 and TRBJ2-3, with 7 positions matching TRBD2. The CDR3 has 16 residues. V was clipped by 3 bases and J by 2 bases; unmatched bases: 8. The germline gives CDR1 LNHDA, CDR2 SQIVND (reference sequence). The CDR3 protein is CASSMALADFTDTQYF. The CDR3 DNA reads as TGTGCCAGTAGTATGGCGCTAGCGGATTTCACAGATACGCAGTATTTT.

CDR3 in amino acids: CASSLRTGGDTEAFF. As DNA, the CDR3 is TGCGCCAGCAGCCTTAGGACAGGGGGGGACACTGAAGCTTTCTTT. V usage is TRBV5-1 and J usage is TRBJ1-1, with 10 bases fitting TRBD1. The CDR3 covers 15 residues. Unmatched junction bases numbered 6, after V lost 4 bases and J lost 3 bases. The germline CDR1 and CDR2 sequences are SGHRS and YFSETQ. The entire variable domain, with the rest obtained from reference TRBV5-1 and TRBJ1-1, is as follows: KAGVTQTPRYLIKTRGQQVTLSCSPISGHRSVSWYQQTPGQGLQFLFEYFSETQRNKGNFPGRFSGRQFSNSRSEMNVSTLELGDSALYLCASSLRTGGDTEAFFGQGTRLTVV.

This clone was observed a single time. Other DNA variants within this sample encode the same CDR3. The chain joins TRBV30 to TRBJ1-4; possible D gene TRBD1, 6 bases. The ends were cut back, 0 bases at V and 4 bases at J, with 9 bases in the middle. The CDR3 length is 14 residues. CDR1 is GTSNPN, CDR2 SVGIG, per germline (reference sequence). CDR3 residues: CAWSVGGGNEKLFF. CDR3 bases: TGTGCCTGGAGTGTAGGGGGGGGTAATGAAAAACTGTTTTTT.

This chain connects TRBV5-1 to TRBJ1-1, with a possible D match to TRBD1 (6 bases). Germline V gene lookup returns CDR1 SGHRS and CDR2 YFSETQ. V dropped 0 bases and J dropped 0 bases, with 12 bases sitting between them. This CDR3 has 16 residues. As DNA, the CDR3 is TGCGCCAGCAGCTTGGAACCACAGGGCTTGAACACTGAAGCTTTCTTT. This encodes CASSLEPQGLNTEAFF.

The chain joins TRBV11-3 to TRBJ2-2; D is possibly TRBD2 (6 bases). The germline CDR1 and CDR2 sequences are SGHNT and YENEEA. V was clipped by 2 bases and J by 4 bases, with 11 bases between them. The CDR3 has 15 residues. For the CDR3, the DNA is TGTGCCAGCAGCTTATTCGCGGGGATCACCGGGGAGCTGTTTTTT. Translation gives CASSLFAGITGELFF.

J is TRBJ2-3 and V is TRBV2, with D uncertain. CDR3 length: 15 amino acids. From germline, CDR1 is SNHLY and CDR2 FYNNEI. Trimming pared 11 bases from V and 2 bases from J, leaving 20 bases between. CDR3 in amino acids: CAGATLLGVTDTQYF. CDR3 nucleotides: TGTGCCGGCGCTACCCTCCTAGGAGTCACAGATACGCAGTATTTT.

This chain links TRBV19 with TRBJ2-3; the D gene is possibly TRBD1 (6 bases). Trimming pared 4 bases from V and 7 bases from J, leaving 15 bases between. Germline V gene lookup returns CDR1 LNHDA and CDR2 SQIVND (reference sequence). CDR3 length: 14 amino acids. CDR3 in amino acids: CASSNPRGVNTQYF. CDR3 coding DNA: TGTGCCAGTAGTAATCCCAGGGGAGTCAATACGCAGTATTTT.

The CDR3 is CASRTGENYGYTF. The CDR3 DNA reads as TGTGCCAGCAGGACAGGGGAGAACTATGGCTACACCTTC. This chain joins TRBV6-5 and TRBJ1-2; 8 bases line up with TRBD1. CDR1 is MNHEY, CDR2 SVGAGI, per germline. CDR3 size: 13 residues. V trimming: 6 bases; J trimming: 2 bases; junction bases outside the gene matches: 2.

V usage is TRBV9 and J usage is TRBJ1-4; 8 nucleotides line up with TRBD1. The CDR3 sequence is 15 residues long. The germline V gene encodes CDR1 SGDLS and CDR2 YYNGEE. With V trimmed by 4 bases and J by 7 bases, 9 bases remained unmatched. The CDR3 loop reads CASSSSQGAGEKLFF. CDR3 nucleotides: TGTGCCAGCAGCTCCAGCCAGGGGGCCGGTGAAAAACTGTTTTTT.

The gene calls are TRBV6-5 and TRBJ2-7, with 10 bases matching TRBD1. Unmatched junction bases numbered 8, after V lost 5 bases and J lost 4 bases. Germline-derived CDR1 and CDR2 are MNHEY and SVGAGI. The CDR3 runs 15 residues. The CDR3 sequence: CASSRTGGVPYEQYF. DNA for the CDR3: TGTGCCAGCAGTAGGACAGGGGGGGTACCTTACGAGCAGTACTTC.

The rearrangement uses TRBV7-9 and TRBJ1-5, with D perhaps matching TRBD1 (5 bases). The CDR3 is made up of 14 amino acids. Germline CDR1 SEHNR, CDR2 FQNEAQ (reference sequence). Trimming took off 5 bases at V and 2 bases at J, with 10 bases between the two ends. The CDR3 is CASSRTGGNQPQHF. In DNA form, the CDR3 reads TGTGCCAGCAGCCGGACGGGGGGCAATCAGCCCCAGCATTTT.

In this sample, this clone turned up once. This sequence joins TRBV18 and TRBJ1-6, with D perhaps TRBD1 (5 bases). The V end lost 3 bases, the J end lost 2 bases, and 14 bases lay between the germline ends. This CDR3 has 17 amino acids. CDR1 is KGHSH, CDR2 LQKENI, per germline. CDR3 protein: CASSPRAQGPYNSPLHF. The CDR3 DNA reads as TGTGCCAGCTCACCCCGGGCCCAGGGTCCCTATAATTCACCCCTCCACTTT. The full variable domain, with the rest looked up from reference TRBV18 and TRBJ1-6, is NAGVMQNPRHLVRRRGQEARLRCSPMKGHSHVYWYRQLPEEGLKFMVYLQKENIIDESGMPKERFSAEFPKEGPSILRIQQVVRGDSAAYFCASSPRAQGPYNSPLHFGNGTRLTVT.

As DNA, the CDR3 is TGTGCCAGGGGAACGGCGGGCAGCTCCTACAATGAGCAGTTCTTC. It codes for CARGTAGSSYNEQFF. The chain is built from TRBV19 and TRBJ2-1; D may be TRBD2 (5 bases). The CDR3 runs 15 residues. Deletions cut 9 bases from V and 0 bases from J, with 15 bases between. Germline assignment: CDR1 LNHDA and CDR2 SQIVND (reference sequence).

The chain couples TRBV10-3 to TRBJ1-4; 7 nucleotides align to TRBD1. V gave up 6 bases and J gave up 7 bases; unmatched junction bases: 8. The germline V gene has CDR1 ENHRY and CDR2 SYGVKD. The CDR3 covers 14 residues. The CDR3 sequence is CAIRETGTSEKLFF. CDR3 coding DNA: TGTGCCATCAGAGAGACAGGGACAAGTGAAAAACTGTTTTTT.

This sequence joins TRBV3-1 (or the pseudogene TRBV3-2) and TRBJ2-2; the D gene is possibly TRBD2 (5 bases). The CDR3 sequence is 15 residues long. The germline V and J ends were trimmed by 1 base and 7 bases, with 13 bases remaining between them. Germline-derived CDR1 and CDR2 are LGHDT and YNNKEL (reference sequence). The CDR3 nucleotides read TGTGCCAGCAGCCAAGCAAGGGCCGGGATCGGGGAGCTGTTTTTT. As protein: CASSQARAGIGELFF.

J is TRBJ1-5 and V is TRBV18; 8 bases align to TRBD1. Germline CDR1 KGHSH, CDR2 LQKENI. The CDR3 spans 14 residues. After removal of 4 bases from V and 4 bases from J, the junction contained 3 bases not matched to a gene. The CDR3 here is CASSLRDRNQPQHF. CDR3 coding DNA: TGTGCCAGCTCACTCCGGGACAGGAATCAGCCCCAGCATTTT.

This clone was recorded a few times. The V gene is TRBV10-3, the J gene TRBJ1-1; TRBD1 might be the D (5 bases). Germline assignment: CDR1 ENHRY and CDR2 SYGVKD. Trimming took 8 bases from V and 1 from J, leaving 14 bases between them. This CDR3 is 14 amino acids long. This CDR3 is CAIGGGYGNTEAFF. The CDR3 bases are TGTGCCATCGGGGGGGGTTACGGGAACACTGAAGCTTTCTTT.

The chain is built from TRBV19 and TRBJ2-1; 7 bases fit TRBD2. V lost 3 bases, J lost 7 bases, and 12 bases stayed unmatched. The CDR3 spans 16 residues. Germline CDR1 and CDR2: LNHDA and SQIVND (reference sequence). The CDR3, as DNA: TGTGCCAGTAGTATCTACACCGGACTAGGAAAAAATGAGCAGTTCTTC. This encodes CASSIYTGLGKNEQFF.

CDR3 nucleotide sequence: TGTGCCAGCAGTCTCCTGCGGGGGGGCTCCTACGAGCAGTACTTC. Translated: CASSLLRGGSYEQYF. The J gene is TRBJ2-7, the V gene TRBV5-5; 9 bases match TRBD2. Germline V gives CDR1 SGHKS, CDR2 YYEKEE (reference sequence). Trimming took 5 bases from V and 0 from J; bases not matched to a gene: 6. The length of the CDR3 is 15 residues.

This clone was seen a few times. The chain couples TRBV7-9 to TRBJ2-5; D is ambiguous. V lost 1 base to trimming and J lost 1 base, with 10 bases between them. This CDR3 has 15 residues. Germline CDR1 is SEHNR and CDR2 is FQNEAQ (reference sequence). The CDR3 spells CASSLEGGVQETQYF. The CDR3 nucleotides read TGTGCCAGCAGCTTAGAAGGCGGAGTCCAAGAGACCCAGTACTTC. Drawing the rest from reference TRBV7-9 and TRBJ2-5, the complete variable domain is DTGVSQNPRHKITKRGQNVTFRCDPISEHNRLYWYRQTLGQGPEFLTYFQNEAQLEKSRLLSDRFSAERPKGSFSTLEIQRTEQGDSAMYLCASSLEGGVQETQYFGPGTRLLVL.

This chain uses TRBV19 with TRBJ2-5; 9 positions agree with TRBD1. Germline V CDR1 and CDR2: LNHDA, SQIVND (reference sequence). J was trimmed by 5 bases and V by 9 bases; bases with no gene match: 7. The length of the CDR3 is 13 residues. The CDR3, as DNA: TGTGCCAGCTGGGACAGGGTGGGGGAGACCCAGTACTTC. This codes for CASWDRVGETQYF.

The chain combines TRBV10-3 with TRBJ2-2, with 7 bases that match TRBD2. Germline CDR1 reads ENHRY; CDR2 reads SYGVKD. The CDR3 is 15 amino acids. V shed 4 bases, J shed 3 bases, and the junction held 5 bases outside the gene matches. The CDR3 DNA follows: TGTGCCATCAGTGTACATCTAGCGGACACCGGGGAGCTGTTTTTT. This translates into CAISVHLADTGELFF.

The rearrangement joins TRBV28 to TRBJ1-2; a weak D match, TRBD1 (5 bases). The CDR3 covers 15 residues. The V and J ends lost 7 bases and 1 base respectively, with 16 bases between them. CDR1 is MDHEN, CDR2 SYDVKM, per germline. This chain's CDR3 is CASTATGILNYGYTF. The CDR3 DNA follows: TGTGCCAGCACTGCAACAGGTATCCTTAACTATGGCTACACCTTC.

V usage is TRBV9 and J usage is TRBJ2-3; TRBD2 agrees at 11 bases. Germline V lookup: CDR1 SGDLS, CDR2 YYNGEE. The CDR3 is 16 amino acids. J was trimmed by 0 bases and V by 4 bases; bases with no gene match: 4. The CDR3, as DNA: TGTGCCAGCAGCACGACTAGCGGGAAAAGCACAGATACGCAGTATTTT. Residues: CASSTTSGKSTDTQYF.